This T cell receptor (beta chain) emerged from a study of CD8+CD57+ T cells in acquired aplastic anemia. Across the study: Mean DNA quantity obtained from sorted CD4+ and CD8+ cells was about 3.5 ug.

Sequencing was done on patients that had shown CD8+CD57+ cell expansion by flow cytometry. Genomic DNA was employed as the template in profiling TCR beta VDJ and CDR3. TCRdb reanalysed the reads using MiXCR and keeps one entry per CDR3 protein. This sample yields about 200,000 distinct CDR3 sequences, of which over 55% are seen a single time; about 60% belongs to the top ten. This clonotype showed up just a few times. No antigen is known for it. Germline V gene sequence: CDR1 DFQATT, CDR2 SNEGSKA (reference sequence). The CDR3 spans 12 residues. Trimming cost V 7 bases and J 6 bases; bases outside gene matches: 7. Study findings and constraints: A set of around 30 CD8+ CDR3 sequences was shared between patients and controls, and these sequences appeared highly expressed in patients.

This chain connects TRBV20-1 to TRBJ2-7, with 9 bases that match TRBD1. Sequences were obtained from sorted CD4+, CD8+, or CD8+CD57+ T cells (not recorded which) from PBMCs. The source is a human donor with aplastic anemia. CDR3: CSVPGQGPEQYF. The CDR3 DNA reads as TGCAGTGTTCCGGGACAGGGTCCCGAGCAGTACTTC.